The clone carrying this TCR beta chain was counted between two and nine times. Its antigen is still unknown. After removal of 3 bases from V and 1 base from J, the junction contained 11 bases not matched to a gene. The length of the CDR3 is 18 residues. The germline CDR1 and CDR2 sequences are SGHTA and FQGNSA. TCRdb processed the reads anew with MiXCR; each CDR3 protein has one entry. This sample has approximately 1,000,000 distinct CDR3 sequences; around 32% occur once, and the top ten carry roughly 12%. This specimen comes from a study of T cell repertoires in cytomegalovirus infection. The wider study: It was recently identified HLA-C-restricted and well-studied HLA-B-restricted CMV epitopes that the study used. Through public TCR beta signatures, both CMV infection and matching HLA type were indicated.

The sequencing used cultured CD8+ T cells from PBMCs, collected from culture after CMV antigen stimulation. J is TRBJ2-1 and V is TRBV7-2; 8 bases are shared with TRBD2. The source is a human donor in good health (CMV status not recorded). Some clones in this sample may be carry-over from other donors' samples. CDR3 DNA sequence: TGTGCCAGCAGCTTGTACTCCAGACTAGCGATGTCCTACAATGAGCAGTTCTTC. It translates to CASSLYSRLAMSYNEQFF.